Sequencing of this TCR beta chain was carried out in a study of OX40 agonist ivuxolimab in advanced cancers. General notes on the study: Ivuxolimab, which targeted the costimulatory receptor OX40 (CD134), was an agonistic, fully human IgG2 monoclonal antibody. Intravenous ivuxolimab was administered to patients every 2 weeks at six dose levels: 0.01, 0.1, 0.3, 1.5, 3 and 10 mg/kg. Of the approximately 53 patients in dose escalation, about 20 had hepatocellular carcinoma, about 15 had melanoma, 9 had renal cell carcinoma and 9 had head and neck cancer. The dose-escalation cohort was about 83% male with a mean age of approximately 60 years, ranging from roughly 23 to 80. Patients were allowed to have had prior anti-PD-1, anti-PD-L1 or anti-CTLA-4 therapy, and approximately 40% of the dose-escalation patients had previously received checkpoint inhibitors. Three dose-escalation patients achieved partial responses, one with hepatocellular carcinoma and two with cutaneous melanoma. Peripheral TCRbeta sequencing was intended to test whether TCR sequence diversity was altered and clonal T-cell expansion was caused by ivuxolimab. The paper covers the monotherapy dose-escalation part of the phase I ivuxolimab trial, which included N ≈ 50 patients. What the study reported, not specific to this receptor: On average, CD8+ T cells showed more expanded clones than CD4+ T cells after ivuxolimab. The antigen specificity of the peripheral T cells that underwent clonal expansion was not determined. In the 0.1-3.0 mg/kg groups, partial responders had among the lowest normalized peripheral clonal expansion, particularly in CD8+ T cells. Clonal expansion of both CD4+ and CD8+ blood T cells was observed from baseline to week 6 at doses 0.1 to 3.0 mg/kg. Low levels of normalized T-cell clonal expansion were also seen in some patients who did not respond.

Genomic DNA was extracted from sorted cells for sequencing of the TCRbeta CDR3 region. The immunoSEQ Assay was used for sequencing of TCRbeta CDR3 regions. Drawn from immuneACCESS, this table holds only the in-frame rearrangements with V and J called that TCRdb kept. Clones are partly lost; checked studies trace under half to an unresolved V gene and leave the rest unexplained. This sample is represented by about 87,000 clones; around nine tenths of them were singletons. About 1.5% of the sample is taken by the ten largest. Patients with a history of autoimmune disease or receiving systemic immunosuppression were excluded from the trial. Peripheral blood for TCR sequencing was drawn from every dose cohort at baseline, at cycle 4 day 1 and at cycle 7 day 1. The samples were drawn from a first-in-human, open-label, multicenter phase I dose-escalation trial of ivuxolimab. Adults with locally advanced or metastatic melanoma, renal cell carcinoma, hepatocellular carcinoma or head and neck squamous cell carcinoma were enrolled in the trial. CD4+ and CD8+ T cells were sorted separately from peripheral blood before TCR sequencing.

This clone was seen once. This clone's antigen is unknown. The sample holds no much larger clone one base away, and base qualities are not on file. This receptor was taken from an adult with an advanced solid tumor such as melanoma, head and neck, liver or kidney cancer. The sequenced sample was CD4+ or CD8+ T cells sorted from blood, obtained in a trial of the OX40 agonist ivuxolimab.

The DNA sequence is TGCGCCAGCAGCTTGGAAACGGGGGGGCGCGAGCAGTACTTC. Translated, it gives CASSLETGGREQYF. The chain joins TRBV5-1 to TRBJ2-7, with 8 bases in between that match TRBD2. Reading the germline V gene gives CDR1 SGHRS and CDR2 YFSETQ. The CDR3 runs 14 residues from the cysteine to the phenylalanine. Only the CDR3 portion is preserved as DNA: 42 bases, with reading frame beginning at the first base. Trimming removed 0 bases from V and 6 bases from J; the gene matches leave 5 bases unexplained.